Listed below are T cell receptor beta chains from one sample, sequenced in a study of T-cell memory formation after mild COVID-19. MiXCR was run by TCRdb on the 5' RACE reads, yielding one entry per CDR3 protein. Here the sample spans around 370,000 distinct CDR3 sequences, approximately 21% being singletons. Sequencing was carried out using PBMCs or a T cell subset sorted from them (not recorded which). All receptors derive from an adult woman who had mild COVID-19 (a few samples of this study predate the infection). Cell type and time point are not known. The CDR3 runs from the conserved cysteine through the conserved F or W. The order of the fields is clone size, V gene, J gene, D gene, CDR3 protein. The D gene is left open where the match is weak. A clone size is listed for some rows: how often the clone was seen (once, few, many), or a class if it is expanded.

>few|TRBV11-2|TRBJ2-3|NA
CASSPGEGWPDTQYF
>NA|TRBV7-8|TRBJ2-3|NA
CASILLRRGVSTDTQYF
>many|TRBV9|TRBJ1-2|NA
CASSVGSESFGGYTF
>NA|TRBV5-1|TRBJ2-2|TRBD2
CASGLAGVGTGELFF
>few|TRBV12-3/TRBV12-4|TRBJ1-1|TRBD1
CASSPRQGNTEAFF
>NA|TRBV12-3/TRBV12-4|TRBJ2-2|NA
CASSYDRGELFF
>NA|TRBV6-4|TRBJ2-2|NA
CASSDRTDTGELFF
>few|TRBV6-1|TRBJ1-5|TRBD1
CASSSRDSHSNQPQHF
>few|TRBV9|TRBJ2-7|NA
CASSVGQAGAYEQYF
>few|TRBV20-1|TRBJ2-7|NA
CSARGRWDEQYF
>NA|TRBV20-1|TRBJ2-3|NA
CSAREGTSSTDTQYF
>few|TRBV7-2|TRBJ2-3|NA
CASSLVGMTDTQYF
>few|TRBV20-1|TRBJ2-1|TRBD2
CSARDGLASPHEQFF
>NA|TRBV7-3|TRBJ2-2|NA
CASSPGQSPGELFF
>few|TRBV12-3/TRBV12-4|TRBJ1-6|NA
CASTPGDSPLHF
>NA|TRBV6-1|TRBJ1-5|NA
CASRVTDPSAQHF
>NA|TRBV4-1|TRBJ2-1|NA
CASSSGPILNEQFF
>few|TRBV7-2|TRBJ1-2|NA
CASSLRAGEGGYTF
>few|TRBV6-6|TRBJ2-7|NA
CASSTRDFSYEQYF
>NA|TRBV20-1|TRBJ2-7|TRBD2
CSANPGGGSYEQYF
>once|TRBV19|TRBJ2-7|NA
CASSMSDNSYEQYF
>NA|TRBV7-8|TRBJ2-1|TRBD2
CASTSGLGYNEQFF
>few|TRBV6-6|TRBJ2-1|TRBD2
CASRTSEEQFF
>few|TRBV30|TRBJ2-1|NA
CAWSVGVGMYNEQFF
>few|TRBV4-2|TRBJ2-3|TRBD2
CASSSRVSGGPSTDTQYF
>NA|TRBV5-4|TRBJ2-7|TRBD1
CASSLGGTGRNNPKF
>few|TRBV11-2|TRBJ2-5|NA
CASSLQLVEQTQYF
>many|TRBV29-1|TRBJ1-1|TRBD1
CSVQGTVNTEAFF
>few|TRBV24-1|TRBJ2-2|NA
CATSDHGQAGTGELFF
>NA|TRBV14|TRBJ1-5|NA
CASSHNSSTPSNQPQHF
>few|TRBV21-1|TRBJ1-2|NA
CASSKDPEGFYGYTF
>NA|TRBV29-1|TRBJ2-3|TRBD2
CSAGTSGRALTDTQYF
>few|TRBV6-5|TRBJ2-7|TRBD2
CASSFHLAGGPYEQYF
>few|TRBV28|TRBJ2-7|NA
CASSLPYYEQYF
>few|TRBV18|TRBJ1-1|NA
CASSPRGWQGEAFF
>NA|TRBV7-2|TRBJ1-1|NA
CASSLQSGGRFSGTEAFF
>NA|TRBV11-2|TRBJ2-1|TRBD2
CASSLVAGGPGHHEQFF
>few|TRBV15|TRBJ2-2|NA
CATSALGGRRNTGELFF
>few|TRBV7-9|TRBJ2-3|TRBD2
CASSLAAGATDTQYF
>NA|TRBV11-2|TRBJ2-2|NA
CASSFELTGELFF
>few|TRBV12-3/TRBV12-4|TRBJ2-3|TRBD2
CASSSTSGISDTQYF
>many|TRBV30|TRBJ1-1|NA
CAWSVMNALETEAFF
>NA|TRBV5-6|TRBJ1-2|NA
CASSYVDHEWYGYTF
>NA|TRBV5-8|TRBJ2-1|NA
CASSSSGDFQFF
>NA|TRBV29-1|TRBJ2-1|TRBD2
CSARTSGTYNEQFF
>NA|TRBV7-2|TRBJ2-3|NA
CASSLKAGDTQYF
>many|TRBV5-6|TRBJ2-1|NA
CASSLYWGQRSGQFF
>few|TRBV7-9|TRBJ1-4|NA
CASSVRQEKLFF
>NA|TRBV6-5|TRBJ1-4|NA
CASKKDGRRPWGKLFF
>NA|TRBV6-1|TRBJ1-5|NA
CASSEAQGRQPQHF
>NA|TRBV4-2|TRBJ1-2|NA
CASRPRTVDYGYTF
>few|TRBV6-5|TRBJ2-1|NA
CASSRDRLNEQFF
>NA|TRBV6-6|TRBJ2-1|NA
CASSGGNNEQFF
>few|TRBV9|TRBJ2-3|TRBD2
CASSAFSGGATDTQYF